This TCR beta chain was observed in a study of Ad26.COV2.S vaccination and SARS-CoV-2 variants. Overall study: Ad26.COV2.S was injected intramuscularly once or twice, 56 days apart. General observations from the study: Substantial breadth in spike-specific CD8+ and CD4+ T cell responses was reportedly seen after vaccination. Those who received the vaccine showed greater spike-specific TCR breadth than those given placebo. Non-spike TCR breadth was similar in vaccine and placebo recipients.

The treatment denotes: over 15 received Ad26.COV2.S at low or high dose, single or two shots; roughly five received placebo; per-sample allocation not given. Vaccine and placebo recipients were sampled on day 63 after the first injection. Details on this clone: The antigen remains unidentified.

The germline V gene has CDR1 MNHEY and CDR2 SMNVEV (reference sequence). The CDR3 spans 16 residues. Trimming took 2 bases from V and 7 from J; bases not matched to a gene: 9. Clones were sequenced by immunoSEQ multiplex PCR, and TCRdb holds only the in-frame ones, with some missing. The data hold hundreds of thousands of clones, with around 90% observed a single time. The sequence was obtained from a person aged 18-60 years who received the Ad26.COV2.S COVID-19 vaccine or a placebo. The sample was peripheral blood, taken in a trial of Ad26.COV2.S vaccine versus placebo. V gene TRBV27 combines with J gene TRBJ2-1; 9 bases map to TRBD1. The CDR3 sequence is CASSLTGTGRRNEQFF. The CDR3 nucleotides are TGTGCCAGCAGTTTAACCGGGACAGGGAGGCGTAATGAGCAGTTCTTC.